This TCR beta chain was documented in a study of control samples from healthy donors and cancer patients. Sequencing used immunoSEQ multiplex PCR; TCRdb keeps in-frame clones, though not all of them. The sample carries about 120,000 clones, over 90% recorded once. CDR1 and CDR2 (germline): SGHRS, YFSETQ. V was cut by 3 bases and J by 2 bases, with 11 bases left in between. This CDR3 region has 14 residues. V gene TRBV5-1 combines with J gene TRBJ1-1, with D possibly being TRBD1 (5 bases). This receptor was obtained from a man between 25 and 39 years old in good health. Sequencing input: blood. In DNA, the CDR3 is TGCGCCAGCAGCTCCGACAGTTCTAACACTGAAGCTTTCTTT. Protein sequence: CASSSDSSNTEAFF.